Sequencing of this T cell receptor beta chain was carried out in a study of cytomegalovirus exposure and HLA in healthy donors. Trimming took off 8 bases at V and 3 bases at J, with 18 bases between the two ends. Germline V CDR1 and CDR2: SNHLY, FYNNEI. This CDR3 has 15 amino acids. Study-level results: Some V segments could not be told apart, so they were left out, TRBV6-2 and TRBV6-3 among them.

PCR primers comprised 60 Vbeta and 13 Jbeta primers. Using immunoSEQ multiplex PCR, the repertoire was profiled, and TCRdb retains in-frame clones only, with some absent. The table records fewer than 250,000 clones, more than 75% of them present only once. On this clone: What it recognizes is unknown.

The chain couples TRBV2 to TRBJ2-3, with D tentatively TRBD1 (6 bases). This receptor was obtained from a male donor in good health and CMV-seronegative. The sequencing input was PBMCs. The CDR3 protein is CASLGYRVGTDTQYF. The CDR3, as DNA: TGTGCCAGCCTGGGATACAGGGTGGGTACAGATACGCAGTATTTT.